This T cell receptor (beta chain) was documented in a study of CD8 T cells in ankylosing spondylitis. Broader study findings: Reports say disease-linked clones showed up significantly more in matched ankylosing spondylitis synovial fluid. For ankylosing spondylitis blood, a TCR beta motif of 7 to 9 highly homologous variants appeared characteristic.

Concerning this clonotype: What it binds is not known.

Looked up from germline, CDR1 is MNHEY and CDR2 is SVGEGT. CDR3 length: 16 residues. Trimming took 2 bases from V and 0 from J, leaving 11 bases between them. Libraries for TCR beta were made by quantitative 5'-RACE with molecular barcodes. In TCRdb, the 5' RACE reads were re-called with MiXCR into one record per CDR3 protein. Here the sample spans some 450,000 distinct CDR3 sequences, over 15% being singletons. The chain has TRBV6-2 or TRBV6-3 and TRBJ1-3, with D tentatively TRBD1 (6 bases). This sequence originates from a male donor with ankylosing spondylitis. What was sequenced was blood, either unsorted or a sorted T cell fraction (not recorded which). The CDR3 nucleotides are TGTGCCAGCAGTTACGCGGGGGGCGCCTCTGGAAACACCATATATTTT. This gives the protein CASSYAGGASGNTIYF.